This T cell receptor beta chain was captured by sequencing in a study of T cells after yellow fever vaccination. A 5'RACE template-switching step, the method used to make TCR cDNA, added a universal primer site and UMIs. A single record per CDR3 protein comes from TCRdb applying MiXCR to the 5' RACE reads. The profile shows 450,000 to 650,000 distinct CDR3 sequences, roughly 13% of them singletons. In its sample, this clonotype was seen a few times. Its specificity is unknown. Germline CDR1 SGHNT, CDR2 YENEEA. The CDR3 extends over 16 amino acids. V shed 4 bases, J shed 7 bases, and the junction held 7 bases outside the gene matches. Findings of the study overall: The study re-detected most primary-vaccination clones after the booster (roughly 95% CD4, roughly 88% CD8). Abundant clonotypes from the bulk population could have been carried over as contaminants into FACS-sorted repertoires.

This sequence originates from a man aged 25-45 years who received the YFV17D yellow fever vaccine. This chain connects TRBV11-3 to TRBJ2-2; 12 nucleotides align to TRBD2. The sequences come from PBMCs, collected on the day of the yellow fever booster vaccination. CDR3 sequence reads: CASSSRLAGVNGELFF. The CDR3 nucleotides are TGTGCCAGCAGCTCCAGACTAGCGGGAGTAAACGGGGAGCTGTTTTTT.